The next 5 T cell receptor beta chains were all read from a single sample in a study of spatial heterogeneity in lung cancer (dated by TCRdb to the late 2010s). Library prep was done by 5' RACE. Sequencer: NextSeq 500. TCRdb itself trimmed the public reads at Q25 with fastp, ran MiXCR and retained productive beta chains. Identical CDR3 protein sequences are pooled into one entry, listed with their most common genes and DNA. For this sample the table gives tens of thousands of distinct CDR3 sequences, of which 13% were detected only once. The ten largest account for under 7.5% of the sample. The sample's time point label, decoded: sample taken at primary tumor resection. Whole RNA extracted from tumor and nontumor lung tissue, or from cryopreserved PBMC samples, was used for TCR sequencing without cell sorting. Sequencing used PBMCs, obtained at surgery. The receptors originated from a male donor with early-stage non-small cell lung cancer.

There are a few counts of this clonotype. The chain has TRBV5-6 and TRBJ2-7; D might be TRBD2 (5 bases). The germline CDR1 and CDR2 sequences are SGHDT and YYEEEE. V dropped 0 bases and J dropped 1 base, with 8 bases sitting between them. This CDR3 has 14 amino acids. The CDR3 spells CASSLEAGSYEQYF. CDR3 coding DNA: TGTGCCAGCAGCTTGGAGGCGGGTTCCTACGAGCAGTACTTC.

This chain uses TRBV5-6 with TRBJ2-1; TRBD2 aligns across 9 bases. With 6 bases clipped from V and 8 bases from J, the junction kept 12 bases outside the gene matches. Germline CDR1 reads SGHDT; CDR2 reads YYEEEE. The CDR3 consists of 15 residues. The DNA of the CDR3 is TGTGCCAGCAACCCACCTGGCGGGAGGGCCTATGAGCAGTTCTTC. It is translated as CASNPPGGRAYEQFF.

Many counts were recorded for this clonotype. The chain has TRBV29-1 and TRBJ2-5; TRBD2 agrees at 13 bases. Trimming cost V 6 bases and J 5 bases; bases outside gene matches: 9. Germline assignment: CDR1 SQVTM and CDR2 ANQGSEA. This CDR3 is built from 15 residues. CDR3 DNA sequence: TGCAGCGTCCGGACTAGCGGGAGTTGGAAGGAGACCCAGTACTTC. Translation: CSVRTSGSWKETQYF. The variable domain in full, completed from reference TRBV29-1 and TRBJ2-5, reads SAVISQKPSRDICQRGTSLTIQCQVDSQVTMMFWYRQQPGQSLTLIATANQGSEATYESGFVIDKFPISRPNLTFSTLTVSNMSPEDSSIYLCSVRTSGSWKETQYFGPGTRLLVL.

The rearrangement joins TRBV18 to TRBJ1-1; 12 nucleotides agree with TRBD1. This CDR3 contains 15 residues. Per germline, CDR1 KGHSH and CDR2 LQKENI. The V and J ends lost 3 bases and 3 bases, in that order; junction bases with no gene match: 2. The CDR3 DNA sequence: TGTGCCAGCTCACCGGGACAGGGGGCGTACACTGAAGCTTTCTTT. This codes for CASSPGQGAYTEAFF.

This clonotype occurred a few times. V is TRBV24-1 and J is TRBJ2-1; 9 bases are shared with TRBD2. Looked up from germline, CDR1 is KGHDR and CDR2 is SFDVKD. There are 16 residues in the CDR3. Trimming took 4 bases from V and 8 from J; bases not matched to a gene: 11. The CDR3 reads CATSDAGTSKSDEQFF. As DNA, the CDR3 is TGTGCCACCAGTGACGCCGGGACTAGCAAAAGCGATGAGCAGTTCTTC.